Below, one TCR beta chain is given with its context. Its antigen remains unidentified. For the second PCR, which ran for about 7 to 11 cycles, a sample-barcoded 5' primer and a J-beta primer mix were used. Every molecule of cDNA carried a tag from a template-switch adaptor with 12 random nucleotides. Each CDR3 protein gets one entry after TCRdb re-called the 5' RACE reads with MiXCR. The data hold more than 1.4 million distinct CDR3 sequences, with about 40% observed a single time. V shed 8 bases and J shed 4 bases, with 15 bases lying between them. The CDR3 contains 12 residues. Germline-derived CDR1 and CDR2 are DFQATT and SNEGSKA (reference sequence). This sample was included in a study of blood T cells in healthy people across ages. Study background: Per two T cells, about one barcoded beta molecule was captured through template switching. The study's findings and limits: Higher diversity, along with more naive CD4+ cells, distinguished long-lived donors from aged donors.

Caucasian individuals from Russia who were healthy and aged about 6 to 90 acted as donors. The sample comprised blood. The chain has TRBV20-1 and TRBJ2-7, with a tentative D call TRBD1 (6 bases). The source is a woman under 30 in good health. The CDR3 nucleotides read TGCAGTAATAGGGGGTCGGGATACGAGCAGTACTTC. Its translation is CSNRGSGYEQYF.